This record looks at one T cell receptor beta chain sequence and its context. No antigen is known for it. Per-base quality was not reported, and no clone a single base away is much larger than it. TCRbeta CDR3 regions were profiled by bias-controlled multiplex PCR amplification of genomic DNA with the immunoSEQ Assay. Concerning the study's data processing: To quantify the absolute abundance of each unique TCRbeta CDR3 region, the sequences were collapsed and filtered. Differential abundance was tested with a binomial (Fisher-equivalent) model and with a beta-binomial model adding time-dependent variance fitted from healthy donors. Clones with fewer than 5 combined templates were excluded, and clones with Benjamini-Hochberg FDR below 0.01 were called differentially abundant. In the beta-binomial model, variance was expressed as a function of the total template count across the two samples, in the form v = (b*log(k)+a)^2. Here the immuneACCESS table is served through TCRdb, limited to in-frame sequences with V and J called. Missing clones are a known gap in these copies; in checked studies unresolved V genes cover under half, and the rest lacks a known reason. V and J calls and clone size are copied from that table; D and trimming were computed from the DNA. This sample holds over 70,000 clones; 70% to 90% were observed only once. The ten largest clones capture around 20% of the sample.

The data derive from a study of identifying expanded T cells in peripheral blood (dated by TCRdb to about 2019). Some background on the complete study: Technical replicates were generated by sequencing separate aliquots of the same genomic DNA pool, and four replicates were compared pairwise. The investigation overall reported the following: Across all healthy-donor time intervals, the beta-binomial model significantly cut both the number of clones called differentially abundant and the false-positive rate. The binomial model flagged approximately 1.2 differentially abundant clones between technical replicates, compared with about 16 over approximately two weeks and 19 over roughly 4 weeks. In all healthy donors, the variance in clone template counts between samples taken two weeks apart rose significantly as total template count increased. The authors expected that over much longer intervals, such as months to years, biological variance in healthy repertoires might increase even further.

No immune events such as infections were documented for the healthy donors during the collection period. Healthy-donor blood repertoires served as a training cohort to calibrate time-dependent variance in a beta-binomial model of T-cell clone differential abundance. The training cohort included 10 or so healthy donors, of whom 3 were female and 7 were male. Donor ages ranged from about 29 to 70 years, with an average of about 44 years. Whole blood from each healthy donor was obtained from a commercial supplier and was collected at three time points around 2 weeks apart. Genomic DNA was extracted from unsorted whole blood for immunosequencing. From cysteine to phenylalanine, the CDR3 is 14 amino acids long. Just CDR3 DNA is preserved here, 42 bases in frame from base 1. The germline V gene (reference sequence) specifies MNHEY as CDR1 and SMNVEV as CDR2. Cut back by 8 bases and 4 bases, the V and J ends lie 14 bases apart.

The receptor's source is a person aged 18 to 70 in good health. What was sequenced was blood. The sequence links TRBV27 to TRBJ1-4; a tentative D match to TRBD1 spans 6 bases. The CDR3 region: CASGRTAFNEKLFF. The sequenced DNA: TGTGCCAGCGGACGGACAGCGTTTAATGAAAAACTGTTTTTT.